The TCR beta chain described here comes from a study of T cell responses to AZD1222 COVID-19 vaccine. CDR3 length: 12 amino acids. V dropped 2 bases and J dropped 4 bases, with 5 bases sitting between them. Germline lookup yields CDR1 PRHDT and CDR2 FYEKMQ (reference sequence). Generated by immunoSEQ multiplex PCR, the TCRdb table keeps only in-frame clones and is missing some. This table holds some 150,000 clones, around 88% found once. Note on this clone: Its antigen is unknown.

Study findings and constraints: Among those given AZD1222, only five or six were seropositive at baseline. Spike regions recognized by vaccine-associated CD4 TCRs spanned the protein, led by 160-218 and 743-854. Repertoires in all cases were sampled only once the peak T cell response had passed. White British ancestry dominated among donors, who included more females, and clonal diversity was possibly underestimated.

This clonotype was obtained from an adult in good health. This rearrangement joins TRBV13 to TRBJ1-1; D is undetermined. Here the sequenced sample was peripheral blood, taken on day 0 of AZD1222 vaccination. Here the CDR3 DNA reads TGTGCCAGCAGCTTACGAGGCACTGAAGCTTTCTTT. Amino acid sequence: CASSLRGTEAFF.